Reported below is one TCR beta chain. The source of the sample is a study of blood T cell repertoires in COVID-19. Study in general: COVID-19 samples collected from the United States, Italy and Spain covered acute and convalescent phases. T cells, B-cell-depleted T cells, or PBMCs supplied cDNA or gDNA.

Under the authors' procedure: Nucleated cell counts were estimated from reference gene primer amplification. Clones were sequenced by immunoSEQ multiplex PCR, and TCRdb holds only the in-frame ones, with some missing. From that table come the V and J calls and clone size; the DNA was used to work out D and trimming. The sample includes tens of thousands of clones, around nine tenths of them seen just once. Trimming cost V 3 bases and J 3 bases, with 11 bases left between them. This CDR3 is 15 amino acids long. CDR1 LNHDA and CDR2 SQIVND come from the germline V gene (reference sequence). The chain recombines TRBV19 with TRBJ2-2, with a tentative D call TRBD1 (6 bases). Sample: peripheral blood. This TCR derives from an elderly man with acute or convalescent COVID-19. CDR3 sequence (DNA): TGTGCCAGTAGTATGGGCAGGGGAGACACCGGGGAGCTGTTTTTT. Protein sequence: CASSMGRGDTGELFF.